This TCR beta chain was sequenced for a study of blood T cell repertoires in COVID-19. Study-level information: Sources were T cells, B-cell-depleted T cells, or PBMCs; the material itself was cDNA or gDNA.

Residents of about 25 US areas, aged roughly 18 to 95 years, made up the participants. Allocation to cohorts depended on clinical history reported by the participants. Original methodology: Amplification of reference gene primers was used by the study to estimate nucleated cell counts. Here immunoSEQ multiplex PCR was the method, and the copy in TCRdb shows in-frame clones only, minus some. V and J calls and clone size are copied from that table; D and trimming were computed from the DNA. The table records around 360,000 clones, approximately 84% of them present only once. The sequencing sample was made of PBMCs or T cells enriched from blood (not recorded which). This clonotype was obtained from a woman in her 30s who had recovered from COVID-19.

The CDR3 DNA reads TGTGCCAGCAGCTTAAGGCAGGGCGTTAAAAACACCATATATTTT. It codes for CASSLRQGVKNTIYF. The V call is TRBV7-6, the J call TRBJ1-3, with a tentative D call TRBD1 (5 bases). Germline V gives CDR1 SGHVS, CDR2 FNYEAQ. The CDR3 runs to 15 residues. Deletions cut 2 bases from V and 6 bases from J, with 14 bases between.